Shown below are 21 T cell receptor beta chains from a single sample sequenced in a study of T cell responses to AZD1222 COVID-19 vaccine. TCRdb's copy holds only in-frame clones and misses some; the assay was immunoSEQ multiplex PCR. Among approximately 100,000 clones listed, around nine tenths were seen once. The sequencing here drew on peripheral blood, taken on day 0 of AZD1222 vaccination. Receptors were obtained from an adult in good health.

The V gene is TRBV9, the J gene TRBJ1-1; the D gene is possibly TRBD1 (5 bases). V was trimmed by 3 bases and J by 0 bases, leaving 12 bases between them. This CDR3 comprises 15 residues. Germline V gives CDR1 SGDLS, CDR2 YYNGEE. The CDR3 loop reads CASSAGGGMNTEAFF. CDR3 sequence (DNA): TGTGCCAGCAGCGCTGGTGGGGGTATGAACACTGAAGCTTTCTTT.

This clone occurred once. The chain has TRBV7-2 and TRBJ2-7; the match to TRBD2 covers 7 bases. V shed 8 bases, J shed 5 bases, and the junction held 6 bases outside the gene matches. The length of the CDR3 is 12 residues. Germline CDR1 is SGHTA and CDR2 is FQGNSA. CDR3 protein: CASGDGGNEQYF. For the CDR3, the DNA is TGTGCCAGCGGGGACGGGGGGAACGAGCAGTACTTC.

The chain joins TRBV10-3 to TRBJ2-7; D gene unclear. V was shortened by 0 bases and J by 3 bases, with 3 bases between the two germline ends. The CDR3 loop spans 12 amino acids. Germline CDR1 is ENHRY and CDR2 is SYGVKD. In DNA form, the CDR3 reads TGTGCCATCAGTGAGTCCGGCTACGAGCAGTACTTC. As protein: CAISESGYEQYF.

J is TRBJ1-2 and V is TRBV6-2 or TRBV6-3; D perhaps matches TRBD1 (5 bases). The CDR3 totals 16 residues. Trimming took 2 bases from V and 4 from J, leaving 17 bases between them. Germline assignment: CDR1 MNHEY and CDR2 SVGEGT. CDR3 protein: CASSYRMGRSSYGYTF. The CDR3 DNA follows: TGTGCCAGCAGTTACCGTATGGGGCGGAGTAGCTATGGCTACACCTTC.

A single count supports this clone. This chain uses TRBV6-6 with TRBJ1-5, with 9 bases fitting TRBD1. V shed 0 bases, J shed 11 bases, and the junction held 8 bases outside the gene matches. The CDR3 runs 15 residues. CDR1 and CDR2 from the germline V gene are MNHNY and SVGAGI (reference sequence). The CDR3 loop reads CASSYSAGQGLAQHF. In DNA, the CDR3 is TGTGCCAGCAGTTACTCAGCGGGACAGGGCTTAGCCCAGCATTTT.

The chain employs TRBV18 and TRBJ1-5; TRBD1 aligns across 11 bases. Germline values: CDR1 KGHSH, CDR2 LQKENI. The CDR3 has 15 amino acids. V was clipped by 5 bases and J by 4 bases; unmatched bases: 4. This CDR3 is CASSTGDRGNQPQHF. CDR3 sequence (DNA): TGTGCCAGCTCAACCGGGGACAGGGGGAATCAGCCCCAGCATTTT.

The gene calls are TRBV2 and TRBJ1-4; D gene ambiguous. V lost 5 bases and J lost 0, with 7 bases in between. Germline assignment: CDR1 SNHLY and CDR2 FYNNEI. The CDR3 contains 14 residues. This chain's CDR3 is CASSPGSTNEKLFF. The CDR3 bases are TGTGCCAGCAGTCCGGGATCAACTAATGAAAAACTGTTTTTT.

The CDR3 loop is CASSLSGGALNEQFF. As DNA, the CDR3 is TGTGCCAGCAGCTTAAGCGGGGGGGCCCTCAATGAGCAGTTCTTC. V and J are TRBV11-2 and TRBJ2-1, with 10 bases fitting TRBD2. The CDR3 consists of 15 residues. Per germline, CDR1 SGHAT and CDR2 FQNNGV. The ends lost 2 bases at V and 6 bases at J; junction bases unmatched: 4.

The chain recombines TRBV5-1 with TRBJ1-2; 9 nucleotides line up with TRBD1. CDR1 is SGHRS, CDR2 YFSETQ, per germline. After removal of 0 bases from V and 0 bases from J, the junction contained 18 bases not matched to a gene. The CDR3 totals 21 residues. CDR3 sequence: CASSLGGTGKVHVLSNYGYTF. The CDR3 DNA reads as TGCGCCAGCAGCTTGGGAGGGACAGGGAAGGTCCACGTCCTTTCTAACTATGGCTACACCTTC.

This clone was seen a few times. J is TRBJ1-2 and V is TRBV4-2, with a tentative D call TRBD1 (6 bases). This CDR3 has 16 amino acids. Trimming cost V 1 base and J 1 base, with 13 bases left between them. Germline loops: CDR1 LGHNA, CDR2 YNFKEQ. The CDR3 reads CASSQGQGTRNYGYTF. CDR3 bases: TGTGCCAGCAGCCAAGGGCAGGGGACTCGTAACTATGGCTACACCTTC.

This CDR3 reads CASSRGGTRGFYEQYF. CDR3 in DNA: TGTGCCAGCAGCCGGGGAGGGACAAGGGGTTTCTACGAGCAGTACTTC. The V call is TRBV27, the J call TRBJ2-7, with D perhaps matching TRBD2 (7 bases). There are 16 residues in the CDR3. CDR1 and CDR2 from the germline V gene are MNHEY and SMNVEV (reference sequence). The V end was cut by 6 bases, the J end by 3 bases, with 21 bases between.

This clone was detected only a few times. This chain joins TRBV6-2 or TRBV6-3 and TRBJ2-1; 10 nucleotides agree with TRBD2. Germline CDR1 MNHEY, CDR2 SVGEGT. The CDR3 extends over 18 amino acids. J lost 9 bases, V lost 0 bases, and 14 bases had no gene match. The CDR3 loop is CASSYSSSGGPLEREQFF. Here the CDR3 DNA reads TGTGCCAGCAGTTACTCGAGTAGCGGGGGGCCCCTCGAACGTGAGCAGTTCTTC.

The V gene is TRBV28, the J gene TRBJ2-3; tentative D call: TRBD1 (6 bases). The CDR3 is 14 amino acids. With 4 bases removed from V and 4 bases from J, the gap between germline ends came to 12 bases. Germline V gives CDR1 MDHEN, CDR2 SYDVKM. CDR3 in DNA: TGTGCCAGCAGTTCACCGACAGGTGCAGATACGCAGTATTTT. This encodes CASSSPTGADTQYF. The full variable domain, completed using reference TRBV28 and TRBJ2-3, is DVKVTQSSRYLVKRTGEKVFLECVQDMDHENMFWYRQDPGLGLRLIYFSYDVKMKEKGDIPEGYSVSREKKERFSLILESASTNQTSMYLCASSSPTGADTQYFGPGTRLTVL.

CDR3 DNA sequence: TGTGCCAGCAGCTTAGGATACACAACTAATGAAAAACTGTTTTTT. It specifies CASSLGYTTNEKLFF. The chain carries TRBV7-2 and TRBJ1-4; D not resolved. V lost 1 base and J 0 bases, leaving 6 bases between the germline ends. The germline V gene has CDR1 SGHTA and CDR2 FQGNSA. The CDR3 is 15 residues long.

This chain joins TRBV24-1 and TRBJ2-7; perhaps TRBD2 as D (6 bases). The length of the CDR3 is 11 residues. CDR1 is KGHDR and CDR2 is SFDVKD in the germline V gene. The V and J ends lost 6 bases and 5 bases respectively, with 7 bases between them. DNA for the CDR3: TGTGCCACCAGTCGGAGGGACGAGCAGTACTTC. Amino acid sequence: CATSRRDEQYF.

The genes are TRBV6-4 and TRBJ1-1; the D gene is possibly TRBD1 (5 bases). Germline assignment: CDR1 MRHNA and CDR2 SNTAGT. This CDR3 is built from 14 residues. Trimming took 6 bases from V and 2 from J, leaving 13 bases between them. CDR3 loop: CASRTETDNTEAFF. The CDR3 DNA follows: TGTGCCAGCAGGACCGAGACAGACAACACTGAAGCTTTCTTT.

The chain recombines TRBV2 with TRBJ1-4; D unresolved. With 2 bases removed from V and 7 bases from J, the gap between germline ends came to 11 bases. The germline CDR1 and CDR2 sequences are SNHLY and FYNNEI. CDR3 length: 14 amino acids. The CDR3 bases are TGTGCCAGCAGTGAAACAAGAGCTAGTGAAAAACTGTTTTTT. This sequence encodes CASSETRASEKLFF.

The chain recombines TRBV7-8 with TRBJ1-2, with a weak D call TRBD1 (6 bases). The CDR3 runs 13 residues. The V end was cut by 5 bases, the J end by 3 bases, with 10 bases between. Germline V gene lookup returns CDR1 SGHVS and CDR2 FQNEAQ. In DNA, the CDR3 is TGTGCCAGCAGCCGGGACACCGACTATGGCTACACCTTC. Translating it yields CASSRDTDYGYTF. Combining the CDR3 with reference TRBV7-8 and TRBJ1-2 gives the whole variable domain GAGVSQSPRYKVAKRGQDVALRCDPISGHVSLFWYQQALGQGPEFLTYFQNEAQLDKSGLPSDRFFAERPEGSVSTLKIQRTQQEDSAVYLCASSRDTDYGYTFGSGTRLTVV.

The chain is built from TRBV19 and TRBJ2-3, with D unresolved. The germline CDR1 and CDR2 sequences are LNHDA and SQIVND (reference sequence). The CDR3 loop spans 15 amino acids. With 7 bases removed from V and 0 bases from J, the gap between germline ends came to 14 bases. The CDR3 DNA reads as TGTGCCAGTACCCCAAAAGGAGCTAGCACAGATACGCAGTATTTT. Translating it yields CASTPKGASTDTQYF.

The rearrangement uses TRBV29-1 and TRBJ2-2; D gene ambiguous. Germline-derived CDR1 and CDR2 are SQVTM and ANQGSEA. This CDR3 region has 11 residues. The ends were cut back, 6 bases at V and 6 bases at J, with 8 bases in the middle. The DNA of the CDR3 is TGCAGCGTGATCTTCTCCGGGGAGCTGTTTTTT. This translates into CSVIFSGELFF.

The V call is TRBV7-2, the J call TRBJ1-1, with 9 bases that match TRBD1. This CDR3 has 14 residues. V lost 6 bases and J lost 5; bases outside the gene matches: 7. From germline, CDR1 is SGHTA and CDR2 FQGNSA. CDR3 nucleotides: TGTGCCAGCAGACAAACAGGGGGCCGGACTGAAGCTTTCTTT. As protein: CASRQTGGRTEAFF.